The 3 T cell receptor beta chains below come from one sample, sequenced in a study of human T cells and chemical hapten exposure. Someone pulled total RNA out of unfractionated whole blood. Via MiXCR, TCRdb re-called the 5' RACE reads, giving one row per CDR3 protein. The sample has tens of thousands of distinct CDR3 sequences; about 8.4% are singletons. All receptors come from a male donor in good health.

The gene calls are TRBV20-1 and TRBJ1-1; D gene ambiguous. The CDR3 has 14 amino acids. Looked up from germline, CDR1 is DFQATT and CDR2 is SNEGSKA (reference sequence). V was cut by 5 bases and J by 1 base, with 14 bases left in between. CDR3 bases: TGCAGTGCTCCCAAGGCCAGCCCGAACACTGAAGCTTTCTTT. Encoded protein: CSAPKASPNTEAFF.

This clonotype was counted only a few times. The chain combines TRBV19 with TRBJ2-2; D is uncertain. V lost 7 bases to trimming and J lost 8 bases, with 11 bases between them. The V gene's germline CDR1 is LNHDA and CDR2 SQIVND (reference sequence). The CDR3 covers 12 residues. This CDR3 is CASIQRNGELFF. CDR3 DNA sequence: TGTGCCAGTATCCAGAGGAATGGGGAGCTGTTTTTT.

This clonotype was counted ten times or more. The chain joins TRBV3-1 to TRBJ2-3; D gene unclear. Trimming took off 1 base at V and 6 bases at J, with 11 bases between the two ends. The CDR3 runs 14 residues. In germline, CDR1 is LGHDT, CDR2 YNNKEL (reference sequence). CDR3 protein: CASSQAGPRDTQYF. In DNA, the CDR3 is TGTGCCAGCAGCCAAGCCGGACCCCGCGATACGCAGTATTTT.